Sequencing of this T cell receptor (beta chain) was carried out in a study of blood T cell repertoires in COVID-19. The wider study: Both acute and convalescent COVID-19 samples were obtained from the United States, Italy and Spain.

In the original workflow: The assay estimated nucleated cells by amplifying reference gene primers. Sequencing used immunoSEQ multiplex PCR; TCRdb keeps in-frame clones, though not all of them. V, J and clone size were drawn from that table, and D and trimming were deduced from the DNA. The table shows 200,000 to 250,000 clones, with around 85% occurring only once. A single count supports this clone. The clonotype was recovered from a woman aged 45-60 years with acute or convalescent COVID-19. The sequencing input was peripheral blood.

Here the CDR3 DNA reads TGCGCCAGCACCTTAGCGGGAAGGGGGGCTGGTGAGCAGTTCTTC. Protein product: CASTLAGRGAGEQFF. V and J are TRBV5-1 and TRBJ2-1, with 8 bases matching TRBD2. CDR3 length: 15 residues. After removal of 6 bases from V and 9 bases from J, the junction contained 14 bases not matched to a gene. Germline CDR1 SGHRS, CDR2 YFSETQ.